The 23 T cell receptor beta chains below were found in one sample sequenced in a study of cytotoxic CD8 clonotypes in ibrutinib-treated CLL. Repertoires were generated with immunoSEQ multiplex PCR, while TCRdb's copy carries only in-frame clones and drops some. Here the sample spans about 300,000 clones, around 69% being singletons. The specimen was PBMCs, collected at disease progression, from a patient treated with ibrutinib. The receptors originated from a human donor with chronic lymphocytic leukemia.

The gene calls are TRBV11-2 and TRBJ2-1; D gene ambiguous. V gave up 1 base and J gave up 4 bases, with 11 bases separating them. CDR3 length equals 15 residues. Per germline, CDR1 SGHAT and CDR2 FQNNGV. The CDR3 loop is CASSLGARSYNEQFF. Here the CDR3 DNA reads TGTGCCAGCAGCTTAGGGGCGAGGTCTTACAATGAGCAGTTCTTC.

This clone was found once. The V and J genes are TRBV6-6 and TRBJ2-2; D gene unclear. The germline CDR1 and CDR2 sequences are MNHNY and SVGAGI (reference sequence). V lost 1 base and J 6 bases, leaving 6 bases between the germline ends. The CDR3 covers 13 residues. The CDR3 coding sequence is TGTGCCAGCAGTTACTTCCAAGCCGGGGAGCTGTTTTTT. This sequence encodes CASSYFQAGELFF.

The chain employs TRBV5-4 and TRBJ1-2, with D maybe TRBD1 (5 bases). Per the germline V gene, CDR1 is SGHNT and CDR2 is YYREEE (reference sequence). The CDR3 has 13 residues. Between the trimmed V and J ends, which lost 6 bases and 6 bases, there was a span of 15 bases. The DNA of the CDR3 is TGTGCCAGCACCCGGGGGGGGTTAAATGGCTACACCTTC. Protein: CASTRGGLNGYTF.

The chain employs TRBV18 and TRBJ2-1; 9 bases are a match to TRBD1. This CDR3 is built from 16 residues. The trim removed 2 bases at V and 5 bases at J, leaving 7 bases unmatched. Germline CDR1 KGHSH, CDR2 LQKENI. The CDR3 protein is CASSPSIGTGNNEQFF. CDR3 nucleotides: TGTGCCAGCTCACCATCCATCGGGACAGGGAACAATGAGCAGTTCTTC. Looking up the rest from reference TRBV18 and TRBJ2-1 gives the full variable domain: NAGVMQNPRHLVRRRGQEARLRCSPMKGHSHVYWYRQLPEEGLKFMVYLQKENIIDESGMPKERFSAEFPKEGPSILRIQQVVRGDSAAYFCASSPSIGTGNNEQFFGPGTRLTVL.

There are a few counts of this clone. The chain has TRBV5-1 and TRBJ2-5; D not resolved. The CDR3 length is 12 residues. The ends were cut back, 4 bases at V and 0 bases at J, with 4 bases in the middle. Germline values: CDR1 SGHRS, CDR2 YFSETQ. CDR3 in DNA: TGCGCCAGCAGCCGGGACCAAGAGACCCAGTACTTC. It translates to CASSRDQETQYF.

The chain uses TRBV9 and TRBJ2-2; D is perhaps TRBD2 (5 bases). CDR1 is SGDLS and CDR2 is YYNGEE in the germline V gene. Trimming removed 1 base at V and 2 bases at J, with 12 bases between. There are 16 residues in the CDR3. In nucleotides, the CDR3 is TGTGCCAGCAGCGTATCGACGGGGATTAACACCGGGGAGCTGTTTTTT. Translation: CASSVSTGINTGELFF.

The genes are TRBV10-3 and TRBJ2-1; TRBD2 agrees at 9 bases. The trim removed 10 bases at V and 5 bases at J, leaving 12 bases unmatched. The CDR3 has 15 residues. Germline assignment: CDR1 ENHRY and CDR2 SYGVKD. The DNA of the CDR3 is TGTGCCACTAGCACCGGGACTAGCCTAAACAATGAGCAGTTCTTC. It encodes CATSTGTSLNNEQFF.

The gene calls are TRBV5-1 and TRBJ2-3; 11 bases are a match to TRBD2. This CDR3 is built from 15 residues. CDR1 and CDR2 from the germline V gene are SGHRS and YFSETQ. The V and J ends lost 5 bases and 4 bases, in that order; junction bases with no gene match: 6. CDR3 DNA sequence: TGCGCCAGCAGGGGTAGCGGGGGGGCCGCAGATACGCAGTATTTT. Its translation is CASRGSGGAADTQYF.

V gene TRBV1 combines with J gene TRBJ2-2. TRBV1 is classified as a pseudogene. This CDR3 is 16 amino acids long. The CDR3 coding sequence is TGCACCAGCAGCCAGGATCACTCGACGAACACCGGGGAGCTGTTTTTT. As protein: CTSSQDHSTNTGELFF.

The chain has TRBV13 and TRBJ2-7; D gene unclear. Trimming took off 5 bases at V and 0 bases at J, with 14 bases between the two ends. The CDR3 consists of 15 residues. Germline values: CDR1 PRHDT, CDR2 FYEKMQ (reference sequence). The CDR3 DNA follows: TGTGCCAGCAGCCCCCTGGGCTCAAGCTCCTACGAGCAGTACTTC. This translates into CASSPLGSSSYEQYF.

This rearrangement joins TRBV10-1 to TRBJ1-5, with TRBD1 identical over 7 bases. There are 16 residues in the CDR3. CDR1 and CDR2 from the germline V gene are WNHNN and SYGVQD (reference sequence). The V and J ends lost 6 bases and 0 bases, in that order; junction bases with no gene match: 8. This CDR3 is CASSSGGAGSNQPQHF. The CDR3 nucleotides read TGCGCCAGCAGCTCAGGGGGGGCAGGTAGCAATCAGCCCCAGCATTTT.

V usage is TRBV5-1 and J usage is TRBJ2-1, with TRBD2 identical over 9 bases. CDR3 length equals 18 residues. Germline CDR1 SGHRS, CDR2 YFSETQ. J gave up 5 bases and V 1 base, and 13 bases lay outside the gene matches. The CDR3 sequence is CASSLSARGRAVHNEQFF. The CDR3, as DNA: TGCGCCAGCAGCTTGTCGGCCCGCGGGAGGGCCGTCCACAATGAGCAGTTCTTC.

The DNA for the CDR3 is TGTGCCAGCAGCTTGCTCCAAGAGACCCAGTACTTC. It encodes CASSLLQETQYF. The genes are TRBV7-6 and TRBJ2-5; D unresolved. Per the germline V gene, CDR1 is SGHVS and CDR2 is FNYEAQ. CDR3 size: 12 residues. V gave up 3 bases and J gave up 1 base, with 3 bases separating them.

The gene calls are TRBV27 and TRBJ2-7, with D possibly TRBD1 on 6 matching bases. The CDR3 runs to 15 residues. From germline, CDR1 is MNHEY and CDR2 SMNVEV (reference sequence). Trimming removed 6 bases from V and 3 bases from J, with 18 bases in between. The CDR3 sequence: CASRRSDLGGYEQYF. Written as DNA, the CDR3 is TGTGCCAGCAGGAGGTCCGATTTAGGGGGCTACGAGCAGTACTTC.

This chain connects TRBV6-5 to TRBJ2-7; possibly TRBD2 for D (5 bases). The CDR3 loop spans 14 amino acids. The germline V gene encodes CDR1 MNHEY and CDR2 SVGAGI. Deletions cut 0 bases from V and 4 bases from J, with 10 bases between. Here the CDR3 DNA reads TGTGCCAGCAGTTACTCCCGGGGTACTTACGAGCAGTACTTC. It encodes CASSYSRGTYEQYF.

The genes are TRBV4-1 and TRBJ1-4; the D is unclear. In germline, CDR1 is MGHRA, CDR2 YSYEKL. The CDR3 loop spans 16 amino acids. V was pared by 1 base and J by 8 bases, with 17 bases between. The CDR3 is CASSQVYKGDDEKLFF. The CDR3 DNA is TGCGCCAGCAGCCAAGTATATAAGGGAGACGACGAAAAACTGTTTTTT.

The chain combines TRBV2 with TRBJ2-3; D not resolved. The CDR3 covers 11 residues. Germline CDR1 SNHLY, CDR2 FYNNEI. Trimming left V 5 bases short and J 3 bases short, with 3 bases between. As DNA, the CDR3 is TGTGCCAGCAGTCGGACAGATACGCAGTATTTT. It yields the protein CASSRTDTQYF. The full variable domain, rest sourced from reference TRBV2 and TRBJ2-3, is EPEVTQTPSHQVTQMGQEVILRCVPISNHLYFYWYRQILGQKVEFLVSFYNNEISEKSEIFDDQFSVERPDGSNFTLKIRSTKLEDSAMYFCASSRTDTQYFGPGTRLTVL.

The chain couples TRBV5-1 to TRBJ2-7; D not certain. The V gene's germline CDR1 is SGHRS and CDR2 YFSETQ. Trimming stripped 4 bases from V and 3 bases from J, with 20 bases between. The CDR3 is made up of 16 amino acids. The chain's CDR3 is CASSQRRPPADYEQYF. CDR3 nucleotide sequence: TGCGCCAGCAGCCAAAGGCGCCCGCCGGCCGACTACGAGCAGTACTTC.

This clone was seen more than once but under ten times. The chain uses TRBV28 and TRBJ2-7; D possibly corresponds to TRBD1 (6 bases). The germline V gene has CDR1 MDHEN and CDR2 SYDVKM. The CDR3 contains 12 residues. V was trimmed by 6 bases and J by 9 bases, leaving 15 bases between them. Here the CDR3 reads CASSRTGIGQYF. In DNA, the CDR3 is TGTGCCAGCAGCCGAACAGGGATTGGGCAGTACTTC.

The V gene is TRBV28, the J gene TRBJ2-2; D call uncertain. In germline, CDR1 is MDHEN, CDR2 SYDVKM. This CDR3 spans 12 amino acids. Trimming removed 6 bases at V and 6 bases at J, with 8 bases between. This CDR3 reads CASSSTPGELFF. The CDR3 bases are TGTGCCAGCAGCTCGACACCCGGGGAGCTGTTTTTT.

This chain links TRBV7-9 with TRBJ2-7; 9 nucleotides line up with TRBD1. Germline-derived CDR1 and CDR2 are SEHNR and FQNEAQ (reference sequence). After removal of 5 bases from V and 0 bases from J, the junction contained 8 bases not matched to a gene. The CDR3 consists of 16 residues. The CDR3 region has the DNA TGTGCCAGCAGCCCCATAGGGACAGGGAGCTCCTACGAGCAGTACTTC. Protein product: CASSPIGTGSSYEQYF.

The chain employs TRBV10-3 and TRBJ1-2; 11 positions agree with TRBD1. There are 14 residues in the CDR3. Unmatched junction bases numbered 7, after V lost 5 bases and J lost 8 bases. Germline values: CDR1 ENHRY, CDR2 SYGVKD. DNA of the CDR3: TGTGCCATCAGTCGACGGACAGGGGGCTGGGGCTACACCTTC. It yields the protein CAISRRTGGWGYTF.

The genes are TRBV18 and TRBJ2-2; 7 positions agree with TRBD1. The CDR3 is 15 residues long. V lost 0 bases to trimming and J lost 6 bases; unmatched junction nucleotides: 4. Germline V CDR1 and CDR2: KGHSH, LQKENI. The CDR3, as DNA: TGTGCCAGCTCACCACCAGGCCAGGGGGCCGGGGAGCTGTTTTTT. This encodes CASSPPGQGAGELFF. Supplemented by reference TRBV18 and TRBJ2-2, the full variable domain reads NAGVMQNPRHLVRRRGQEARLRCSPMKGHSHVYWYRQLPEEGLKFMVYLQKENIIDESGMPKERFSAEFPKEGPSILRIQQVVRGDSAAYFCASSPPGQGAGELFFGEGSRLTVL.